The rows below give T cell receptor beta chains drawn from one sample of a study of blood T cell repertoires in COVID-19. This table comes from immunoSEQ multiplex PCR, and its TCRdb copy is limited to in-frame clones, with some not included. The sample holds around 180,000 clones, roughly nine tenths seen once. The specimen sequenced was PBMCs or T cells enriched from blood (not recorded which). Every receptor here comes from a middle-aged woman with acute COVID-19. The CDR3 runs from the conserved cysteine through the conserved F or W. The D gene is left open where the match is weak. Expanded clones get a size class; other rows say once, few or many, or leave the size out.

-	TRBV27	15	TRBJ2-5	once	CASGLGSIRGETQYF	TGTGCCAGCGGGCTGGGGTCTATTAGGGGCGAGACCCAGTACTTC
-	TRBV28	14	TRBJ1-1	-	CASSMAGRGTEAFF	TGTGCCAGCAGCATGGCGGGTAGAGGGACTGAAGCTTTCTTT
TRBD1	TRBV2	15	TRBJ2-2	once	CASRGTGGVSGELFF	TGTGCCAGCAGAGGGACAGGGGGCGTTAGCGGGGAGCTGTTTTTT
TRBD1	TRBV6-5	13	TRBJ1-2	-	CASSTTGEYGYTF	TGTGCCAGCAGTACGACAGGGGAGTATGGCTACACCTTC
-	TRBV30	16	TRBJ1-6	-	CAWSFKGSGDNSPLHF	TGTGCCTGGAGTTTTAAGGGTTCCGGGGATAATTCACCCCTCCACTTT
TRBD2	TRBV6-5	16	TRBJ2-3	-	CASSYYIAGAPDTQYF	TGTGCCAGCAGTTACTATATAGCGGGAGCTCCAGATACGCAGTATTTT
-	TRBV7-9	14	TRBJ2-5	once	CASSLVVREETQYF	TGTGCCAGCAGCTTAGTGGTTCGGGAAGAGACCCAGTACTTC
TRBD1	TRBV19	14	TRBJ2-1	-	CASRIKTGDNEQFF	TGTGCCAGTAGAATTAAGACAGGGGACAATGAGCAGTTCTTC
-	TRBV10-3	12	TRBJ2-7	-	CAISGGIYEQYF	TGTGCCATCAGCGGGGGAATCTACGAGCAGTACTTC
-	TRBV18	13	TRBJ1-1	-	CASSPSLNTEAFF	TGTGCCAGCTCACCATCCTTGAACACTGAAGCTTTCTTT
TRBD1	TRBV7-2	18	TRBJ2-2	-	CASSLARPGTANTGELFF	TGTGCCAGCAGCTTAGCCCGTCCCGGGACAGCGAACACCGGGGAGCTGTTTTTT
-	TRBV3-1/TRBV3-2	12	TRBJ2-7	-	CASSQDCRQQYF	TGTGCCAGCAGCCAAGATTGCAGGCAGCAGTACTTC
-	TRBV19	16	TRBJ1-1	-	CASTVAGANSNTEAFF	TGTGCCAGTACCGTCGCGGGGGCCAACTCGAACACTGAAGCTTTCTTT
-	TRBV7-9	13	TRBJ1-1	-	CASSFGAVLEAFF	TGTGCCAGCAGCTTCGGAGCGGTCCTTGAAGCTTTCTTT
TRBD1	TRBV27	14	TRBJ2-3	-	CASSRGQGPDTQYF	TGTGCCAGCAGTCGAGGACAGGGCCCAGATACGCAGTATTTT
TRBD1	TRBV7-8	15	TRBJ1-4	-	CASSPRQGLYEKLFF	TGTGCCAGCAGCCCGAGACAGGGGTTATATGAAAAACTGTTTTTT
-	TRBV7-8	14	TRBJ2-1	-	CASSLDGYYNEQFF	TGTGCCAGCAGCTTAGACGGTTACTACAATGAGCAGTTCTTC